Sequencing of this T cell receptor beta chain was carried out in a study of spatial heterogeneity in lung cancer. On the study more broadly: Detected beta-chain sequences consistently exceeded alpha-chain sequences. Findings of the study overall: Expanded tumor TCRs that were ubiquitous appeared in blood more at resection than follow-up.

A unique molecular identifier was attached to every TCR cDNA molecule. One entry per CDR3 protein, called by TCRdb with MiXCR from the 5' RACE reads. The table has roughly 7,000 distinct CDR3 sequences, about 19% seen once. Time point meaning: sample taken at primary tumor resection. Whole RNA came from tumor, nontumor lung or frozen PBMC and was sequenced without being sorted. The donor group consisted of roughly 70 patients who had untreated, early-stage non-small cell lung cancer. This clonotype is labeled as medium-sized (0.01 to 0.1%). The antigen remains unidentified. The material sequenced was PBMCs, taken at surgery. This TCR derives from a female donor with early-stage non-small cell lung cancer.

CDR3: CASGYSDRAGEQFF. CDR3 bases: TGTGCCAGCGGATACTCGGACAGGGCTGGCGAGCAGTTCTTC. This chain links TRBV27 with TRBJ2-1, with TRBD1 matching over 8 bases. The germline CDR1 and CDR2 sequences are MNHEY and SMNVEV (reference sequence). The length of the CDR3 is 14 residues. Trimming removed 8 bases from V and 10 bases from J; junction bases left unmatched: 13.